The rows below give T cell receptor beta chains drawn from one sample of a study of radiotherapy plus CTLA-4 blockade in lung cancer. Using immunoSEQ multiplex PCR, the repertoire was profiled, and TCRdb retains in-frame clones only, with some absent. The table lists under 55,000 clones, more than 60% of them singletons. The source was peripheral blood, collected from a patient treated with radiotherapy plus ipilimumab. The origin of the receptors is a human donor with non-small cell lung cancer who had a partial response to radiotherapy plus ipilimumab. CDR3s leave out the opening cysteine and the closing phenylalanine or tryptophan. The order of the fields is V gene, J gene, clone size, CDR3 protein. Rows may omit the clone size; those that give it use once, few, many or a size class.

>TRBV9|TRBJ1-1|few
ASSPEGGGPVGNTEAF
>TRBV14|TRBJ1-4|few
ASSRQGNEKLF
>TRBV7-9|TRBJ1-5|few
ASGGAGGNQPQH
>TRBV6-1|TRBJ1-6|-
ASSEFDLEVFSPLH
>TRBV13|TRBJ2-7|once
ASSLPTLSYEQY
>TRBV30|TRBJ1-5|-
AWSGGGNQPQH
>TRBV7-9|TRBJ2-1|-
ASSPRSSGGAEEQF
>TRBV5-1|TRBJ1-3|few
ASSARGLGISGNTIY
>TRBV2|TRBJ2-1|-
ASSEAERGSYNEQF
>TRBV7-3|TRBJ1-1|-
ASRATGNTEAF
>TRBV2|TRBJ2-7|-
ASINRFGYEQY
>TRBV2|TRBJ2-1|-
ASSDRQGTSGSSSYNEQF
>TRBV4-3|TRBJ1-6|-
ASSHGQGVSPLH
>TRBV19|TRBJ1-1|-
ASTSRDTEAF
>TRBV13|TRBJ1-1|-
ASSLGHLNTEAF
>TRBV7-8|TRBJ2-3|-
ASSLVSSGGTDTQY
>TRBV5-5|TRBJ2-1|once
ASTRTGTGGNEQF
>TRBV5-1|TRBJ1-3|-
ASSLDGNGNTIY
>TRBV5-1|TRBJ2-7|-
ASSLGAGRYEQY
>TRBV25-1|TRBJ2-3|-
ASSVDRAGWDTQY
>TRBV19|TRBJ2-6|-
ASSTTLTGTGGQGANVLT
>TRBV7-8|TRBJ2-7|-
ASSLGDRLFEQY
>TRBV27|TRBJ2-1|-
ASSLGTGTSSYNEQF
>TRBV29-1|TRBJ1-2|once
SVPTYQQNNYGYT
>TRBV6-6|TRBJ1-2|once
ASSYSTGDSYGYT
>TRBV4-1|TRBJ2-1|-
ASSRGEENSYNEQF
>TRBV6-5|TRBJ1-2|medium-sized
ASSYAGGYGYT
>TRBV9|TRBJ2-7|-
ASSVETGDGSGGKQY
>TRBV19|-|-
ASRRDGGPYEQY
>TRBV5-1|TRBJ1-2|-
ASSLEAGAGNYGYT
>TRBV4-1|TRBJ2-1|-
ASSQEGQPNEQF
>TRBV7-3|TRBJ2-1|-
ASSRSGVAGGEQF
>TRBV5-8|TRBJ2-4|once
ASSPDPEGVGLGKNIQY
>TRBV5-1|TRBJ1-1|-
ASSLEGAWTEAF
>TRBV11-2|TRBJ2-1|-
ASSLGGGSKF
>TRBV6-6|TRBJ1-1|-
ASSYWGDDTEAF
>TRBV7-9|TRBJ1-2|-
ASSLEGTVNYGYT
>TRBV18|TRBJ2-7|-
ASSLRDTGEQY
>TRBV7-2|TRBJ2-5|-
ASSYRGAPGETQY
>TRBV5-5|TRBJ1-1|-
ASSFGWNTEAF
>TRBV19|TRBJ1-6|-
ASAAGGPHNSPLH
>TRBV14|TRBJ2-1|once
ASRRSGTGSRDEQF
>TRBV4-3|TRBJ1-2|-
ASSPRTGGGYGYT
>TRBV6-5|TRBJ1-1|-
ASSYGGEAF
>TRBV20-1|TRBJ1-5|-
SARVGQPQH
>TRBV5-1|TRBJ2-5|few
ASSASFRGGETQY
>TRBV5-3|TRBJ2-3|-
ARTGGLRTDTQY
>TRBV6-1|TRBJ1-6|-
ASSEAFTGVNNSPLH
>TRBV4-3|TRBJ1-5|few
ASSQGGQGNQPQH
>TRBV5-6|TRBJ2-3|few
ASSLAGADTQY
>TRBV5-1|TRBJ1-4|-
ASSLPGTGGEKLF
>TRBV5-4|TRBJ2-2|-
ASSKGGLDTGELF